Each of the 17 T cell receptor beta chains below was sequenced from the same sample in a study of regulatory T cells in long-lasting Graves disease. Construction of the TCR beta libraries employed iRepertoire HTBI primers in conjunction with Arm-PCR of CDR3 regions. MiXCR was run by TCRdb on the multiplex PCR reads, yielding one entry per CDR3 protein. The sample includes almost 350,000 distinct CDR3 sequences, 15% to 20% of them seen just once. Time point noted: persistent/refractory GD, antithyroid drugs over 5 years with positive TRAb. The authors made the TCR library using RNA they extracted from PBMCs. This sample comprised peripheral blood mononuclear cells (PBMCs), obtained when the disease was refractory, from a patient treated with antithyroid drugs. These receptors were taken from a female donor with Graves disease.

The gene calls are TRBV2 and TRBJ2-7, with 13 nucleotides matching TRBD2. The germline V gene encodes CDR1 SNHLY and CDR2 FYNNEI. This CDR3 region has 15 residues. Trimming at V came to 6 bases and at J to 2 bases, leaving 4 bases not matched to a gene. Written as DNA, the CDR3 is TGTGCCAGCAGAACCGGACTAGCGGGAGCCTACGAGCAGTACTTC. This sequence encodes CASRTGLAGAYEQYF.

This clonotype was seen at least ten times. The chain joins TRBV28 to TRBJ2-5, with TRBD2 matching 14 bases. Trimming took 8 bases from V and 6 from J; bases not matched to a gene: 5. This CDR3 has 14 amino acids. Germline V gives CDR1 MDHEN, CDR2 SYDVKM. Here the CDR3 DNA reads TGTGCCAGCCGGGGGACTAGCGGGAGTCAGACCCAGTACTTC. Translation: CASRGTSGSQTQYF.

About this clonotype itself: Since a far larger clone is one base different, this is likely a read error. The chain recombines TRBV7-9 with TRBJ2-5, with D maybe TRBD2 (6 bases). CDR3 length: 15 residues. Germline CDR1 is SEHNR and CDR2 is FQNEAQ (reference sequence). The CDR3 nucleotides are TGTACCAGCAGCTTTGGGGGGACCCGACAAGAGACCCAGTACTTC. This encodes CTSSFGGTRQETQYF.

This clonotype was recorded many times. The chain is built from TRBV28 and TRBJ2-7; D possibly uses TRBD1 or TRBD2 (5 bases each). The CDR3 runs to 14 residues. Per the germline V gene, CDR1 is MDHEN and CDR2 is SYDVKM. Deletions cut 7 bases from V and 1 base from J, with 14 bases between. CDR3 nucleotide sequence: TGTGCCAGCACCGGGACCTTTTTGTCCTACGAGCAGTACTTC. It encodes CASTGTFLSYEQYF.

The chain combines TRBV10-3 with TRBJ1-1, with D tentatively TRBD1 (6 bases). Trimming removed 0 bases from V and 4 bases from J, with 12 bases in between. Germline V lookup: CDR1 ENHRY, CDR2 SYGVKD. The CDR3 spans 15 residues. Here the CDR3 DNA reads TGTGCCATCAGTGAGTCGGACAGTCGGGTCACTGAAGCTTTCTTT. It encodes CAISESDSRVTEAFF.

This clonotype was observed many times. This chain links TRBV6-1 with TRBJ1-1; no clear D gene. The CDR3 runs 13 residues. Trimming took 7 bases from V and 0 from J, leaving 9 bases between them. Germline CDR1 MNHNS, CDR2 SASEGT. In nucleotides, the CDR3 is TGTGCCAGCATGGTGGCTATGAACACTGAAGCTTTCTTT. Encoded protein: CASMVAMNTEAFF.

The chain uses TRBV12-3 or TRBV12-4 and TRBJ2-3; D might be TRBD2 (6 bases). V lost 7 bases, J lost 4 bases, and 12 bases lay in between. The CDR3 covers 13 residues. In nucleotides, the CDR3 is TGTGCCAGCAACCTCGGGGGTGCAGATACGCAGTATTTT. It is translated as CASNLGGADTQYF.

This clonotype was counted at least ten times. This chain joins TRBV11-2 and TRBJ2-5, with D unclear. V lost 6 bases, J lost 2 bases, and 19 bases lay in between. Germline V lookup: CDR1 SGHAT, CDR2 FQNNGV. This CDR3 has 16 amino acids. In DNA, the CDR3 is TGTGCCAGCAGACTAAAGGGCTTCTTGTTGCAAGAGACCCAGTACTTC. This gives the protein CASRLKGFLLQETQYF.

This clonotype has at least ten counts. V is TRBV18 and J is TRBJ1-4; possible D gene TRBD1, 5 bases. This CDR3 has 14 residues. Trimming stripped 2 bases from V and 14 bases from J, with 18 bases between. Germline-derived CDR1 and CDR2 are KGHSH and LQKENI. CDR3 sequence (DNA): TGTGCCAGCTCACCAGGGTTGACAGAGGGTCGGCTGTTTTTT. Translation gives CASSPGLTEGRLFF.

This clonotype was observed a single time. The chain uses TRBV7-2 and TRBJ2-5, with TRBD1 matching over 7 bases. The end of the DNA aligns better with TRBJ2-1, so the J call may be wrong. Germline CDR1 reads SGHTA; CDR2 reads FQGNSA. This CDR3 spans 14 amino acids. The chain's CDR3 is CASSFGQDNNEQFF. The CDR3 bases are TGTGCCAGCAGCTTCGGACAGGACAACAATGAGCAGTTCTTC.

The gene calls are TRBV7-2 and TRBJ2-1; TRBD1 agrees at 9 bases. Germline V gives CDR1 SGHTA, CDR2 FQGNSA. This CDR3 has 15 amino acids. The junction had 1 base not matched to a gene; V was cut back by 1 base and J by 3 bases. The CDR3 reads CASSLGQGGYNEQFF. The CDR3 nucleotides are TGTGCCAGCAGCTTAGGACAGGGGGGCTACAATGAGCAGTTCTTC.

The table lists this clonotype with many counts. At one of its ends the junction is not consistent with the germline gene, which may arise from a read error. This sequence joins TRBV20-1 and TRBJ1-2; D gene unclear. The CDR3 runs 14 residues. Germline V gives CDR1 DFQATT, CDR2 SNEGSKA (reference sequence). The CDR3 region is CNAREGPTNYGYTF. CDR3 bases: TGCAATGCTAGAGAAGGACCCACTAACTATGGCTACACCTTC.

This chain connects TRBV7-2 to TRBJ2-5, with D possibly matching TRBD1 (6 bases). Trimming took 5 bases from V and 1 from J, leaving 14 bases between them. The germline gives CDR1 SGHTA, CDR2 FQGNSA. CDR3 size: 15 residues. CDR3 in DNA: TGTGCCAGCAGCCCCCGCCAGGGGTTCCAAGAGACCCAGTACTTC. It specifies CASSPRQGFQETQYF.

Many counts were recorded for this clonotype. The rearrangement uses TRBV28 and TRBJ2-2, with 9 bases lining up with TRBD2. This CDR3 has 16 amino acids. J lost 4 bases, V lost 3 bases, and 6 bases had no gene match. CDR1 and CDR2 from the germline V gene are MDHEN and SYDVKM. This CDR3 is CASSFVAGDGTGELFF. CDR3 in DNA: TGTGCCAGCAGTTTTGTAGCGGGAGATGGCACCGGGGAGCTGTTTTTT.

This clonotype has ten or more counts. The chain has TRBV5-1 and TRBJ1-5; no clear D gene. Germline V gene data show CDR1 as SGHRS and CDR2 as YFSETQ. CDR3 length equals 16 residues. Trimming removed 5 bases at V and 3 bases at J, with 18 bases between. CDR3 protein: CASRAEADPANQPQHF. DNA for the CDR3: TGCGCCAGCAGGGCTGAAGCGGACCCCGCCAATCAGCCCCAGCATTTT.

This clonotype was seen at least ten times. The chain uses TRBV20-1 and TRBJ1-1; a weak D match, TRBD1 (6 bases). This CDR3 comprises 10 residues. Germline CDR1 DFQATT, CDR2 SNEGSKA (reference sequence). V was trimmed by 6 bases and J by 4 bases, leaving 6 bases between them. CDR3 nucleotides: TGCAGTGCAGGGGGCACTGAAGCTTTCTTT. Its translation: CSAGGTEAFF.

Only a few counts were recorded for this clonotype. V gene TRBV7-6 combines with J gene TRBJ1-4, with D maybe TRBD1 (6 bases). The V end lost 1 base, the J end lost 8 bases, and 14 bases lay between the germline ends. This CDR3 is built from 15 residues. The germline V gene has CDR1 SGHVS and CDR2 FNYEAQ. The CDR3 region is CASSLGGGKREKLFF. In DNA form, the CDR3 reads TGTGCCAGCAGCTTAGGGGGGGGCAAGAGGGAAAAACTGTTTTTT.